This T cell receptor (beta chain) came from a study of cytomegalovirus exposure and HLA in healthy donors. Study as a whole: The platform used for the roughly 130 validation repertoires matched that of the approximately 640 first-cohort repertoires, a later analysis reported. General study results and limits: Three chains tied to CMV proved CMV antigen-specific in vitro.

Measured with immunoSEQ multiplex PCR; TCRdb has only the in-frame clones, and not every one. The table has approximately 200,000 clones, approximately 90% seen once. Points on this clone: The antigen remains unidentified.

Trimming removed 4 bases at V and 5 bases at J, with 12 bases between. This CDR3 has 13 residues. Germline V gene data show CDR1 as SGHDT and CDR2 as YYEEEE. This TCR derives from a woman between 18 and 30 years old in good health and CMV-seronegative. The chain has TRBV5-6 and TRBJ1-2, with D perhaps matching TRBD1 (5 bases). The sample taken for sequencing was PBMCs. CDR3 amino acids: CASSETAVYGYTF. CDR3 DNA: TGTGCCAGCAGCGAGACAGCCGTTTATGGCTACACCTTC.